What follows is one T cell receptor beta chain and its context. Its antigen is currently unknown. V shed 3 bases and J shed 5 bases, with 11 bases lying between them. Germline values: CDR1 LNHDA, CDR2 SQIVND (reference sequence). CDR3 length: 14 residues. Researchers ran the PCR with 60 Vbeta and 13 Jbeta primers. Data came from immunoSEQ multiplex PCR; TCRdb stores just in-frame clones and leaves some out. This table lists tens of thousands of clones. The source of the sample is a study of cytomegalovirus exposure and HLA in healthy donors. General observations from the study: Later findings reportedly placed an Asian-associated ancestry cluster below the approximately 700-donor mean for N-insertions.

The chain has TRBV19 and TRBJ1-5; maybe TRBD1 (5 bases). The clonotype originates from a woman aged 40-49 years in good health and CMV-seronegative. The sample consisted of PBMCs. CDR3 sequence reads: CASSIGRVDQPQHF. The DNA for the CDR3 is TGTGCCAGTAGTATCGGCAGGGTCGATCAGCCCCAGCATTTT.